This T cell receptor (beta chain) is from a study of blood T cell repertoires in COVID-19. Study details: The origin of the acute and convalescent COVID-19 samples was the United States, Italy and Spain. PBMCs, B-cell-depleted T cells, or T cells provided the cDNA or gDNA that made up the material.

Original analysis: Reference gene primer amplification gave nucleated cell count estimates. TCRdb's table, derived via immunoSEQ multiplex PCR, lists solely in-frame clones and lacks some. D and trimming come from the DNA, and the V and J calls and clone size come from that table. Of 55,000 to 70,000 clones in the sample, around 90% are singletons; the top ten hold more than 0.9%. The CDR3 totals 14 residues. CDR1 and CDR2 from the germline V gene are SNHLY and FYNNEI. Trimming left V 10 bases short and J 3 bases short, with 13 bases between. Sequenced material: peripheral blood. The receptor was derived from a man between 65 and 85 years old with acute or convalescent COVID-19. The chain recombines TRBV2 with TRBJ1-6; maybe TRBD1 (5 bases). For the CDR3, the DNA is TGTGCCACATTGTGGGGCCGCTATAATTCACCCCTCCACTTT. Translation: CATLWGRYNSPLHF.